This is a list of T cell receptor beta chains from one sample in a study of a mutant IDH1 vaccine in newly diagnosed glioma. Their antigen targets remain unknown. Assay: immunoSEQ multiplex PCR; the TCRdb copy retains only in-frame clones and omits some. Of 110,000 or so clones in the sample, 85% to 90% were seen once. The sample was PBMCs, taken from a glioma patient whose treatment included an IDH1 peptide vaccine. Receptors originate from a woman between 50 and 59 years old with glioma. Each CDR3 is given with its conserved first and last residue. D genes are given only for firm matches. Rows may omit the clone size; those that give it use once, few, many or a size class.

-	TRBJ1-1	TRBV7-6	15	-	CASSALAGGNTEAFF	TGTGCCAGCAGCGCTCTGGCGGGAGGGAACACTGAAGCTTTCTTT
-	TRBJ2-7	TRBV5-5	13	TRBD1	CASRVTGSYEQYF	TGTGCCAGCAGAGTGACAGGGTCCTACGAGCAGTACTTC
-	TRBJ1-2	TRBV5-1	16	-	CASSPWAEGSGYGYTF	TGCGCCAGCAGCCCCTGGGCGGAGGGCTCGGGCTATGGCTACACCTTC
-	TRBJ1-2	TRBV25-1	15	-	CASSDPNPTNYGYTF	TGTGCCAGCAGTGATCCGAATCCCACTAACTATGGCTACACCTTC
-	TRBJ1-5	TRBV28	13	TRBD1	CASSPQGDQPQHF	TGTGCCAGCAGTCCTCAGGGGGATCAGCCCCAGCATTTT
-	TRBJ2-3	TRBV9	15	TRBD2	CASSGPGLAIDTQYF	TGTGCCAGCAGCGGACCGGGACTAGCTATAGATACGCAGTATTTT
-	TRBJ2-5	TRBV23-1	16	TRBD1	CASSQPWDRGQETQYF	TGCGCCAGCAGTCAACCCTGGGACAGGGGACAAGAGACCCAGTACTTC
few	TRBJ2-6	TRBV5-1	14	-	CASSLSSGANVLTF	TGCGCCAGCAGCTTAAGTTCGGGGGCCAACGTCCTGACTTTC
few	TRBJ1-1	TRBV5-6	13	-	CASSWGGHTEAFF	TGTGCCAGCAGCTGGGGGGGGCACACTGAAGCTTTCTTT
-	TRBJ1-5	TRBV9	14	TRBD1	CASSPTGGGQPQHF	TGTGCCAGCAGCCCGACAGGGGGTGGTCAGCCCCAGCATTTT
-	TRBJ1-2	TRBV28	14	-	CASSAWDKNYGYTF	TGTGCCAGCAGTGCCTGGGACAAGAACTATGGCTACACCTTC
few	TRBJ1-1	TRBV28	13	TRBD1	CASVTGRFTEAFF	TGTGCCAGCGTGACAGGGAGATTCACTGAAGCTTTCTTT
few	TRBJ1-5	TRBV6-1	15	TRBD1	CASRNRQGGNQPQHF	TGTGCCAGCAGAAACAGACAGGGCGGCAATCAGCCCCAGCATTTT
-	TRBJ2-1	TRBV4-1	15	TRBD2	CASSQVAGVYNEQFF	TGCGCCAGCAGCCAAGTAGCGGGAGTATACAATGAGCAGTTCTTC
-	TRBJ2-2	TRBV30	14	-	CAWRVAGWTGELFF	TGTGCCTGGAGGGTCGCGGGGTGGACCGGGGAGCTGTTTTTT
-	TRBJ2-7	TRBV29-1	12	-	CSVGWQNYEQYF	TGCAGCGTTGGTTGGCAGAACTACGAGCAGTACTTC
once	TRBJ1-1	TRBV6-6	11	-	CASSYSPEAFF	TGTGCCAGCAGTTACAGTCCTGAAGCTTTCTTT